The 14 T cell receptor beta chains below were found in one sample sequenced in a study of T cell changes during pregnancy in multiple sclerosis. Using immunoSEQ multiplex PCR, the repertoire was profiled, and TCRdb retains in-frame clones only, with some absent. The data show more than 55,000 clones, roughly 92% seen once. The source was peripheral blood, collected in the second trimester of pregnancy. These receptors originate from a female donor with multiple sclerosis, enrolled in a pregnancy study.

The chain couples TRBV9 to TRBJ2-1; 8 bases line up with TRBD1. This CDR3 spans 16 amino acids. With V trimmed by 4 bases and J by 8 bases, 14 bases remained unmatched. In germline, CDR1 is SGDLS, CDR2 YYNGEE. The CDR3 DNA reads as TGTGCCAGCAGCCCCCAAAGCAGGGGGCGCGTCGATGAGCAGTTCTTC. Translating gives CASSPQSRGRVDEQFF.

The rearrangement joins TRBV19 to TRBJ1-1, with 9 bases fitting TRBD1. Germline values: CDR1 LNHDA, CDR2 SQIVND (reference sequence). Germline trimming cut 8 bases from V and 5 bases from J; bases unmatched to any gene: 12. CDR3 size: 15 residues. CDR3 region: CASWNAGQGSTEAFF. The CDR3 coding sequence is TGTGCCAGTTGGAACGCGGGACAGGGTTCTACTGAAGCTTTCTTT.

This rearrangement joins TRBV19 to TRBJ1-5; D not certain. Germline CDR1 and CDR2: LNHDA and SQIVND (reference sequence). The V and J ends lost 0 bases and 9 bases respectively, with 6 bases between them. The CDR3 has 12 residues. The CDR3 nucleotides read TGTGCCAGTAGTATAGACCCCGGGCCCCAGCATTTT. Protein sequence: CASSIDPGPQHF.

The chain combines TRBV4-3 with TRBJ2-1; D is possibly TRBD2 (7 bases). The germline CDR1 and CDR2 sequences are LGHNA and YSLEER. With 3 bases removed from V and 4 bases from J, the gap between germline ends came to 22 bases. This CDR3 contains 18 residues. CDR3 bases: TGCGCCAGCAGCCAGGACCCGGGGGGCCTCCACGATTACAATGAGCAGTTCTTC. Its translation is CASSQDPGGLHDYNEQFF.

This chain connects TRBV12-5 to TRBJ1-1; no reliable D call. The CDR3 consists of 13 residues. Trimming took 6 bases from V and 3 from J, leaving 11 bases between them. Looked up from germline, CDR1 is LGHNT and CDR2 is FRNRAP. The CDR3 region is CASGLESDTEAFF. In DNA, the CDR3 is TGTGCTAGTGGCCTAGAAAGTGACACTGAAGCTTTCTTT.

This clone was found a few times. V is TRBV6-6 and J is TRBJ1-5; TRBD1 matches at 10 bases. The trim removed 6 bases at V and 5 bases at J, leaving 4 bases unmatched. The CDR3 is 14 residues long. Germline V CDR1 and CDR2: MNHNY, SVGAGI (reference sequence). The CDR3 bases are TGTGCCAGCAGCATCGACAGGGGGCATCAGCCCCAGCATTTT. As protein: CASSIDRGHQPQHF.

The chain recombines TRBV7-9 with TRBJ1-2, with unresolved D. The CDR3 consists of 12 residues. CDR1 and CDR2 (germline): SEHNR, FQNEAQ (reference sequence). V was trimmed by 4 bases and J by 6 bases, leaving 9 bases between them. The CDR3 loop is CASSSGSDGYTF. In DNA, the CDR3 is TGTGCCAGCAGCTCTGGCTCCGATGGCTACACCTTC.

This clone was recorded a few times. The V gene is TRBV7-9, the J gene TRBJ2-5; tentatively, D is TRBD2 (5 bases). The V gene lost 1 base and the J gene lost 5 bases, with 14 bases spanning the gap. The CDR3 loop spans 15 amino acids. The germline V gene has CDR1 SEHNR and CDR2 FQNEAQ (reference sequence). In DNA form, the CDR3 reads TGTGCCAGCAGCTTAGGAGATGGGAGAAGGGAGACCCAGTACTTC. The encoded protein is CASSLGDGRRETQYF.

In this sample, this clone turned up once. The chain has TRBV19 and TRBJ2-7; D remains ambiguous. The CDR3 sequence is 15 residues long. Trimming took off 3 bases at V and 3 bases at J, with 15 bases between the two ends. CDR1 LNHDA and CDR2 SQIVND come from the germline V gene (reference sequence). The CDR3 DNA reads TGTGCCAGTAGTATGTATGACGTAGCCCACTACGAGCAGTACTTC. It translates to CASSMYDVAHYEQYF.

The chain joins TRBV7-9 to TRBJ2-7, with D possibly TRBD2 on 5 matching bases. The germline gives CDR1 SEHNR, CDR2 FQNEAQ (reference sequence). The CDR3 sequence is 12 residues long. V lost 8 bases, J lost 0 bases, and 8 bases lay in between. The chain's CDR3 is CASCRDSYEQYF. The CDR3 DNA follows: TGTGCCAGCTGCCGGGACTCCTACGAGCAGTACTTC.

The gene calls are TRBV18 and TRBJ2-7; possibly TRBD1 for D (5 bases). Germline assignment: CDR1 KGHSH and CDR2 LQKENI. Trimming shortened V by 3 bases and J by 2 bases, and 11 bases separated the two germline ends. The length of the CDR3 is 14 residues. In nucleotides, the CDR3 is TGTGCCAGCTCACCGGCTGGACAAACCTACGAGCAGTACTTC. This sequence encodes CASSPAGQTYEQYF. The whole variable domain, filled in from reference TRBV18 and TRBJ2-7, reads NAGVMQNPRHLVRRRGQEARLRCSPMKGHSHVYWYRQLPEEGLKFMVYLQKENIIDESGMPKERFSAEFPKEGPSILRIQQVVRGDSAAYFCASSPAGQTYEQYFGPGTRLTVT.

V and J are TRBV7-2 and TRBJ1-1; a weak D match, TRBD1 (6 bases). The CDR3 has 12 amino acids. The ends were cut back, 1 base at V and 7 bases at J, with 7 bases in the middle. Germline CDR1 SGHTA, CDR2 FQGNSA. The CDR3 loop reads CASSLGTDEAFF. In DNA, the CDR3 is TGTGCCAGCAGCTTAGGGACAGATGAAGCTTTCTTT.

The sample holds many counts of this clone. This chain joins TRBV5-1 and TRBJ1-1; D gene ambiguous. The germline V and J ends were trimmed by 0 bases and 5 bases, with 11 bases remaining between them. CDR3 length: 14 amino acids. Germline-derived CDR1 and CDR2 are SGHRS and YFSETQ. CDR3 residues: CASSLADGGTEAFF. In DNA, the CDR3 is TGCGCCAGCAGCTTGGCAGACGGAGGAACTGAAGCTTTCTTT. Full variable domain (rest looked up from reference TRBV5-1 and TRBJ1-1): KAGVTQTPRYLIKTRGQQVTLSCSPISGHRSVSWYQQTPGQGLQFLFEYFSETQRNKGNFPGRFSGRQFSNSRSEMNVSTLELGDSALYLCASSLADGGTEAFFGQGTRLTVV.

This chain uses TRBV19 with TRBJ1-4; D unclear. Germline V gene data show CDR1 as LNHDA and CDR2 as SQIVND (reference sequence). V gave up 5 bases and J gave up 6 bases, with 19 bases separating them. The CDR3 has 16 amino acids. CDR3: CASSPLGKDGDEKLFF. CDR3 DNA: TGTGCCAGTAGTCCCCTCGGGAAGGATGGGGATGAAAAACTGTTTTTT. Full variable domain (rest looked up from reference TRBV19 and TRBJ1-4): DGGITQSPKYLFRKEGQNVTLSCEQNLNHDAMYWYRQDPGQGLRLIYYSQIVNDFQKGDIAEGYSVSREKKESFPLTVTSAQKNPTAFYLCASSPLGKDGDEKLFFGSGTQLSVL.